This TCR beta chain is from a study of T cell repertoires in cytomegalovirus infection. The overall study: Evidence of both CMV infection and a matching HLA type came from public TCR beta signatures. Overall study findings and caveats: The cumulative frequency of public TCR beta families identified carriers of CMV plus the relevant HLA. Dominating the ex vivo response were TCR beta clonotypes that were CMV-specific and HLA-C-restricted.

As concerns this clonotype: Antigen unknown.

Each CDR3 protein is one row after TCRdb ran MiXCR on the reads. The table has approximately 550,000 distinct CDR3 sequences, 15% to 20% seen once; the top ten hold more than 20%. The receptor was derived from a human donor in good health (CMV status not recorded). Some clones in this sample may be carry-over from other donors' samples. Sequencing used CD8+ T cells from PBMCs.

The CDR3, as DNA: TGTGCCAGCAGTCCTTTCTTCGCGAATTACAATGAGCAGTTCTTC. It codes for CASSPFFANYNEQFF. The V call is TRBV6-5, the J call TRBJ2-1; unclear D gene. Germline V lookup: CDR1 MNHEY, CDR2 SVGAGI. Trimming pared 5 bases from V and 4 bases from J, leaving 15 bases between. The CDR3 is 15 amino acids.